The sequence of this TCR beta chain was determined in a study of T cells in Graves' hyperthyroidism and ophthalmopathy. Whole-study findings and limits: Stable hyperthyroidism was separated from ophthalmopathy by a model based on 13 V-J features.

Researchers took RNA transcripts and amplified the TCR beta CDR3 regions from them. TCR CDR3 regions were first amplified by RT-PCR with HTBI primers. TCRdb passed the multiplex PCR reads through MiXCR, listing each CDR3 protein once. The sample records 500,000 to 550,000 distinct CDR3 sequences, about a fifth being singletons. This clonotype has at least ten counts. Its matching antigen is unknown. The TCR sequence derives from a man younger than 35 with Graves' hyperthyroidism. Sequenced input: blood.

CDR3 amino acids: CASTSFQAKNIQYF. In nucleotides, the CDR3 is TGTGCCAGCACCTCTTTCCAAGCCAAAAACATTCAGTACTTC. The chain links TRBV28 to TRBJ2-4; no clear D gene. The germline V gene encodes CDR1 MDHEN and CDR2 SYDVKM. CDR3 length equals 14 residues. Trimming shortened V by 7 bases and J by 0 bases, and 10 bases separated the two germline ends.